Below are 25 T cell receptor beta chains sequenced from a single sample in a study of blood T cells in healthy people across ages (dated by TCRdb to about 2015). Library method: 5' RACE. Reads for this sample came from an Illumina HiSeq 2500. A second roughly 7 to 11 cycle PCR used a sample-barcoded 5' primer and a J-beta primer mix. TCRdb's own reprocessing of the public reads used fastp at Q25 and MiXCR and kept productive beta chains. Rows matching on CDR3 protein sequence are summarized as one entry with the most common DNA and genes. This sample has approximately 800,000 distinct CDR3 sequences in its table, and about 55% of those were observed once. The ten most abundant clones make up 40% to 50% of the sample. Specimen: blood. The receptors come from an elderly man in good health.

V gene TRBV10-3 combines with J gene TRBJ1-5; D remains ambiguous. CDR3 length: 13 residues. Trimming cost V 0 bases and J 7 bases, with 7 bases left between them. CDR1 and CDR2 from the germline V gene are ENHRY and SYGVKD. The CDR3 bases are TGTGCCATCAGTGAGTCCGCGCTACAGCCCCAGCATTTT. The encoded protein is CAISESALQPQHF.

The chain is built from TRBV5-1 and TRBJ1-2, with D maybe TRBD1 (5 bases). The V gene's germline CDR1 is SGHRS and CDR2 YFSETQ. Between the trimmed V and J ends, which lost 4 bases and 1 base, there was a span of 11 bases. The CDR3 is made up of 14 amino acids. The CDR3 DNA follows: TGCGCCAGCAGCCCGGACATTCTTAACTATGGCTACACCTTC. This codes for CASSPDILNYGYTF.

V usage is TRBV6-1 and J usage is TRBJ2-1; D not certain. Germline CDR1 MNHNS, CDR2 SASEGT. The V end was cut by 5 bases, the J end by 7 bases, with 9 bases between. CDR3 length equals 12 residues. The CDR3 loop is CASSRGTNEQFF. The CDR3 bases are TGTGCCAGCAGTCGCGGTACTAATGAGCAGTTCTTC.

This clonotype has just one count. This chain uses TRBV5-4 with TRBJ2-3, with D unclear. This CDR3 contains 15 residues. Germline V lookup: CDR1 SGHNT, CDR2 YYREEE (reference sequence). Trimming shortened V by 0 bases and J by 14 bases, and 22 bases separated the two germline ends. The chain's CDR3 is CASSLAEHMHRYAYF. The CDR3 DNA sequence: TGTGCCAGCAGCTTGGCTGAACATATGCACAGATACGCGTATTTT.

This clonotype was detected only a few times. V and J are TRBV6-5 and TRBJ2-5; 7 bases line up with TRBD2. The V segment lost 2 bases and the J segment 0 bases; nucleotides outside the gene matches: 12. CDR1 is MNHEY and CDR2 is SVGAGI in the germline V gene. The CDR3 sequence is 18 residues long. CDR3 sequence reads: CASSYGASGPRYQETQYF. The CDR3 DNA reads as TGTGCCAGCAGTTACGGCGCTAGCGGCCCGAGGTACCAAGAGACCCAGTACTTC.

This clonotype has more than one count but fewer than ten. The chain employs TRBV20-1 and TRBJ2-6; D possibly corresponds to TRBD2 (6 bases). Germline CDR1 reads DFQATT; CDR2 reads SNEGSKA (reference sequence). CDR3 length: 15 residues. V was trimmed by 4 bases and J by 4 bases, leaving 14 bases between them. CDR3: CSAMEGRRGANVLTF. The CDR3, as DNA: TGCAGTGCTATGGAGGGGCGCAGAGGGGCCAACGTCCTGACTTTC.

This clonotype has just a few counts. V and J are TRBV3-1 and TRBJ1-5, with D perhaps TRBD1 (5 bases). Germline assignment: CDR1 LGHDT and CDR2 YNNKEL (reference sequence). V gave up 1 base and J gave up 2 bases, with 6 bases separating them. The CDR3 totals 14 residues. The CDR3 region is CASSQGGGNQPQHF. Here the CDR3 DNA reads TGTGCCAGCAGCCAAGGAGGGGGCAATCAGCCCCAGCATTTT. The whole variable domain, filled in from reference TRBV3-1 and TRBJ1-5, reads DTAVSQTPKYLVTQMGNDKSIKCEQNLGHDTMYWYKQDSKKFLKIMFSYNNKELIINETVPNRFSPKSPDKAHLNLHINSLELGDSAVYFCASSQGGGNQPQHFGDGTRLSIL.

This clonotype appeared once. V and J are TRBV7-8 and TRBJ1-6, with TRBD1 identical over 10 bases. CDR1 and CDR2 from the germline V gene are SGHVS and FQNEAQ. CDR3 length: 14 residues. With 6 bases clipped from V and 8 bases from J, the junction kept 4 bases outside the gene matches. The CDR3 DNA is TGTGCCAGCAGAGGACAGGGGGTTGATTCACCCCTCCACTTT. The encoded protein is CASRGQGVDSPLHF.

The chain links TRBV4-1 to TRBJ2-6; D is ambiguous. There are 18 residues in the CDR3. The germline V and J ends were trimmed by 0 bases and 0 bases, with 12 bases remaining between them. CDR1 and CDR2 from the germline V gene are MGHRA and YSYEKL. The DNA of the CDR3 is TGCGCCAGCAGCCAAGATCCCATACCCAGCTCTGGGGCCAACGTCCTGACTTTC. It translates to CASSQDPIPSSGANVLTF.

This clonotype has just a few counts. The CDR3 DNA follows: TGCGCCAGCAGCTTGGGGACAGGGTTCAATGAGCAGTTCTTC. This codes for CASSLGTGFNEQFF. This chain joins TRBV5-1 and TRBJ2-1; 8 bases are a match to TRBD1. Per the germline V gene, CDR1 is SGHRS and CDR2 is YFSETQ. Trimming took 0 bases from V and 6 from J; bases not matched to a gene: 2. The CDR3 has 14 residues. Looking up the rest from reference TRBV5-1 and TRBJ2-1 gives the full variable domain: KAGVTQTPRYLIKTRGQQVTLSCSPISGHRSVSWYQQTPGQGLQFLFEYFSETQRNKGNFPGRFSGRQFSNSRSEMNVSTLELGDSALYLCASSLGTGFNEQFFGPGTRLTVL.

J is TRBJ2-1 and V is TRBV20-1; 8 bases line up with TRBD1. Germline V gives CDR1 DFQATT, CDR2 SNEGSKA (reference sequence). J gave up 7 bases and V 1 base, and 12 bases lay outside the gene matches. This CDR3 is 16 amino acids long. CDR3 coding DNA: TGCAGTGCTAGAGTTAATGACAGGGGCCTCGGGAATGAGCAGTTCTTC. This encodes CSARVNDRGLGNEQFF.

The rearrangement uses TRBV7-9 and TRBJ2-7; D possibly corresponds to TRBD1 (6 bases). Germline values: CDR1 SEHNR, CDR2 FQNEAQ (reference sequence). The CDR3 spans 13 residues. V lost 7 bases, J lost 5 bases, and 15 bases lay in between. The CDR3 region is CASKGGPFHEQYF. In DNA, the CDR3 is TGTGCCAGCAAAGGGGGACCTTTCCACGAGCAGTACTTC.

V and J are TRBV7-3 and TRBJ2-7; perhaps TRBD1 as D (7 bases). The V end was cut by 5 bases, the J end by 7 bases, with 15 bases between. Looked up from germline, CDR1 is SGHTA and CDR2 is FQGTGA. The CDR3 is 13 amino acids. The CDR3 DNA reads TGTGCCAGCAGCAAGGGGGCGGGAAATGAGCAGTACTTC. It translates to CASSKGAGNEQYF.

This clonotype was counted only a few times. The chain is built from TRBV3-1 and TRBJ2-5; TRBD2 aligns across 10 bases. Trimming at V came to 4 bases and at J to 2 bases, leaving 19 bases not matched to a gene. From germline, CDR1 is LGHDT and CDR2 YNNKEL (reference sequence). The CDR3 has 20 residues. Written as DNA, the CDR3 is TGTGCCAGCAGCCGCCCTCGAGCTAGCGGGAGTCGGTGGGGGCAAGAGACCCAGTACTTC. Protein sequence: CASSRPRASGSRWGQETQYF.

The rearrangement links TRBV12-3 or TRBV12-4 to TRBJ1-1; 8 bases map to TRBD1. This CDR3 spans 14 amino acids. V lost 5 bases and J lost 4; bases outside the gene matches: 6. The CDR3 DNA follows: TGTGCCAGCAGTCGGCTACAGGGGGTCACTGAAGCTTTCTTT. This codes for CASSRLQGVTEAFF.

This clonotype was observed a handful of times. The chain recombines TRBV5-1 with TRBJ2-1, with 7 bases fitting TRBD2. J was trimmed by 8 bases and V by 2 bases; bases with no gene match: 7. Germline CDR1 and CDR2: SGHRS and YFSETQ. The CDR3 sequence is 14 residues long. CDR3 sequence (DNA): TGCGCCAGCAGCTTTAGACTAGCTCGTCATGAGCAGTTCTTC. The encoded protein is CASSFRLARHEQFF.

The chain employs TRBV9 and TRBJ2-3; D is uncertain. The CDR3 length is 16 residues. Trimming shortened V by 5 bases and J by 0 bases, and 16 bases separated the two germline ends. Per germline, CDR1 SGDLS and CDR2 YYNGEE. This CDR3 reads CASSATSYTSTDTQYF. Written as DNA, the CDR3 is TGTGCCAGCAGTGCTACTTCATACACTAGCACAGATACGCAGTATTTT.

The J gene is TRBJ2-5, the V gene TRBV28, with 9 bases aligning to TRBD2. The CDR3 consists of 15 residues. Per the germline V gene, CDR1 is MDHEN and CDR2 is SYDVKM. Trimming removed 7 bases from V and 4 bases from J; junction bases left unmatched: 10. The CDR3 loop reads CASTETQLAGETQYF. In DNA, the CDR3 is TGTGCCAGCACCGAGACCCAACTAGCGGGAGAGACCCAGTACTTC.

The CDR3 DNA reads as TGTGCCAGCTCACCGGTCCAGGGGGTCCCCTACGAGCAGTACTTC. This gives the protein CASSPVQGVPYEQYF. The V and J genes are TRBV18 and TRBJ2-4; 7 bases match TRBD1. Matching the DNA end better, TRBJ2-7 makes the J call doubtful. CDR3 length: 15 residues. Germline CDR1 KGHSH, CDR2 LQKENI.

The genes are TRBV5-1 and TRBJ1-4, with D perhaps matching TRBD1 (5 bases). There are 15 residues in the CDR3. Germline V gene data show CDR1 as SGHRS and CDR2 as YFSETQ. Trimming left V 1 base short and J 8 bases short, with 15 bases between. CDR3 loop: CASSLHGGDQEKLFF. The CDR3 coding sequence is TGCGCCAGCAGCTTGCATGGGGGTGATCAGGAAAAACTGTTTTTT.

The genes are TRBV7-2 and TRBJ1-5; 9 nucleotides agree with TRBD1. CDR3 length: 13 amino acids. Germline values: CDR1 SGHTA, CDR2 FQGNSA. Losses at the gene ends were 5 bases for V and 6 bases for J; bases not matched to a gene: 2. The CDR3: CASSTTGGQPQHF. The CDR3 region has the DNA TGTGCCAGCAGCACGACAGGGGGTCAGCCCCAGCATTTT.

V and J are TRBV28 and TRBJ2-7; 7 bases agree with TRBD2. Germline V gene lookup returns CDR1 MDHEN and CDR2 SYDVKM. CDR3 size: 17 residues. V was pared by 5 bases and J by 0 bases, with 13 bases of the junction left unmatched. The chain's CDR3 is CASSDFGLADASYEQYF. The CDR3, as DNA: TGTGCCAGCAGTGATTTCGGGCTAGCGGACGCCTCCTACGAGCAGTACTTC.

CDR3 amino acids: CASSLGSSGVDTQYF. The CDR3 DNA reads as TGTGCCAGCAGCTTAGGGTCTAGCGGTGTAGATACGCAGTATTTT. The chain links TRBV7-9 to TRBJ2-3; 7 nucleotides line up with TRBD2. Per germline, CDR1 SEHNR and CDR2 FQNEAQ (reference sequence). The CDR3 loop spans 15 amino acids. Unmatched junction bases numbered 6, after V lost 1 base and J lost 5 bases.

The gene calls are TRBV10-3 and TRBJ1-1; weak D call: TRBD1 (6 bases). The CDR3 runs to 15 residues. Trimming cost V 2 bases and J 1 base, with 11 bases left between them. CDR1 and CDR2 (germline): ENHRY, SYGVKD. The CDR3 loop is CAISERGGKNTEAFF. The CDR3 region has the DNA TGTGCCATCAGTGAGAGGGGGGGCAAGAACACTGAAGCTTTCTTT.

This clonotype has just a few counts. This chain connects TRBV11-2 to TRBJ2-4; D remains ambiguous. V dropped 0 bases and J dropped 5 bases, with 5 bases sitting between them. The V gene's germline CDR1 is SGHAT and CDR2 FQNNGV. CDR3 length equals 13 residues. CDR3 bases: TGTGCCAGCAGCTTAGAGCCGCAAAACATTCAGTACTTC. Its protein product is CASSLEPQNIQYF.